This TCR beta chain came from a study of cytomegalovirus exposure and HLA in healthy donors. Overall study context: Prior work identified about 120 million unique TCR beta sequences in roughly 190 million T cells. General study findings and limits: The authors enumerated 150 to 200 TCR beta chains as linked to cytomegalovirus. For cytomegalovirus status, the classifier reportedly gave diagnoses with high specificity and sensitivity. One later analysis reportedly identified an Asian-associated ancestry cluster that showed fewer N-insertions than the approximately 700-donor mean.

As to this clone: Its target is unknown.

Germline CDR1 is SQVTM and CDR2 is ANQGSEA. The CDR3 totals 12 residues. V shed 5 bases and J shed 4 bases, with 11 bases lying between them. Use of 60 Vbeta and 13 Jbeta primers characterized the PCR. Profiled with immunoSEQ multiplex PCR; TCRdb holds only in-frame clones, not every one. The sample has about 170,000 clones; approximately 72% are singletons. This TCR derives from a man aged 40-55 years in good health and CMV-seropositive. Source material: PBMCs. V gene TRBV29-1 combines with J gene TRBJ1-1; weak D call: TRBD1 (6 bases). This CDR3 reads CSVLQGITEAFF. The CDR3, as DNA: TGCAGCGTTCTTCAGGGGATCACTGAAGCTTTCTTT.